This TCR beta chain originates from a study of a mutant IDH1 vaccine in newly diagnosed glioma. About the research overall: Previous care, which was radiotherapy, temozolomide, or both, most often involved both. Visit V12 happened at week 35; visit V13 happened at week 47.

The ends were cut back, 8 bases at V and 6 bases at J, with 12 bases in the middle. The CDR3 contains 12 residues. Germline CDR1 reads MGHRA; CDR2 reads YSYEKL. A word on this clone: The antigen is undetermined.

Time point: week 35, safety follow-up. One vaccine dose held 300 ug of mutant IDH1 20-mer peptide and came with topical imiquimod. Overall study results and limits: Altogether, around 93% of patients exhibited vaccine-induced immune responses.

Assay: immunoSEQ multiplex PCR; the TCRdb copy retains only in-frame clones and omits some. The sample includes about 56,000 clones, 85% to 90% of them seen just once. Sequenced here: PBMCs, sampled from a glioma patient whose treatment included an IDH1 peptide vaccine. The chain combines TRBV4-1 with TRBJ2-3; no clear D. The receptor was derived from a man between 35 and 55 years old with glioma. The CDR3 DNA sequence: TGCGCCAGCGGAAAAATCAGTGATACGCAGTATTTT. Amino acid sequence: CASGKISDTQYF.